A single sample is the source of the 29 T cell receptor beta chains below, sequenced in a study of blood T cell repertoires in COVID-19. Using immunoSEQ multiplex PCR, the repertoire was profiled, and TCRdb retains in-frame clones only, with some absent. This table has 120,000 to 150,000 clones, roughly four fifths appearing once. The sequencing sample was made of peripheral blood. The receptors here all came from a human donor with acute or convalescent COVID-19. The donor label of this sample is uncertain.

The chain joins TRBV7-9 to TRBJ1-2; tentatively, D is TRBD1 (6 bases). Trimming removed 9 bases from V and 4 bases from J, with 18 bases in between. The germline CDR1 and CDR2 sequences are SEHNR and FQNEAQ (reference sequence). The CDR3 runs 14 residues. The CDR3 coding sequence is TGTGCCAGTCAACAGGGAAGGTTCGGCTATGGCTACACCTTC. Residues: CASQQGRFGYGYTF.

This clone has only one observation. The J gene is TRBJ1-4, the V gene TRBV6-5; D is undetermined. CDR3 length: 14 amino acids. Germline-derived CDR1 and CDR2 are MNHEY and SVGAGI. The V gene lost 7 bases and the J gene lost 4 bases, with 13 bases spanning the gap. The CDR3 DNA sequence: TGTGCCAGCACCAGTTGGGAGCGTAATGAAAAACTGTTTTTT. Protein sequence: CASTSWERNEKLFF.

This chain uses TRBV27 with TRBJ1-6; D is ambiguous. The CDR3 has 14 residues. Trimming removed 2 bases from V and 7 bases from J, with 9 bases in between. CDR1 MNHEY and CDR2 SMNVEV come from the germline V gene (reference sequence). CDR3 nucleotides: TGTGCCAGCAGTTTACAGGAATTCAATTCACCCCTCCACTTT. It specifies CASSLQEFNSPLHF.

The chain has TRBV5-1 and TRBJ2-3; possible D gene TRBD2, 5 bases. Trimming shortened V by 4 bases and J by 0 bases, and 12 bases separated the two germline ends. CDR3 length equals 15 residues. Germline loops: CDR1 SGHRS, CDR2 YFSETQ. The CDR3 DNA reads as TGCGCCAGCAGCCCTCGACTAATAAGCACAGATACGCAGTATTTT. Its translation: CASSPRLISTDTQYF. Combining the CDR3 with reference TRBV5-1 and TRBJ2-3 gives the whole variable domain KAGVTQTPRYLIKTRGQQVTLSCSPISGHRSVSWYQQTPGQGLQFLFEYFSETQRNKGNFPGRFSGRQFSNSRSEMNVSTLELGDSALYLCASSPRLISTDTQYFGPGTRLTVL.

This rearrangement joins TRBV19 to TRBJ2-7, with D unresolved. The CDR3 has 14 amino acids. Looked up from germline, CDR1 is LNHDA and CDR2 is SQIVND (reference sequence). V lost 3 bases to trimming and J lost 0 bases, with 9 bases between them. Written as DNA, the CDR3 is TGTGCCAGTAGTATCCAGGATAACTCCTACGAGCAGTACTTC. Amino acid sequence: CASSIQDNSYEQYF.

The J gene is TRBJ1-5, the V gene TRBV28; D is perhaps TRBD1 (6 bases). The CDR3 sequence is 15 residues long. Trimming stripped 4 bases from V and 0 bases from J, with 10 bases between. CDR1 is MDHEN and CDR2 is SYDVKM in the germline V gene. CDR3 DNA: TGTGCCAGCAGTTCGGGACAACTTAGCAATCAGCCCCAGCATTTT. Translation gives CASSSGQLSNQPQHF.

The rearrangement uses TRBV5-1 and TRBJ2-5; D may be TRBD2 (5 bases). The germline V and J ends were trimmed by 3 bases and 5 bases, with 11 bases remaining between them. The CDR3 has 13 residues. CDR1 and CDR2 (germline): SGHRS, YFSETQ. The CDR3 loop is CASSSDLGETQYF. CDR3 DNA sequence: TGCGCCAGCAGCTCGGACTTAGGGGAGACCCAGTACTTC.

This clone has only one observation. The rearrangement links TRBV5-1 to TRBJ1-2; 8 nucleotides align to TRBD1. Germline V lookup: CDR1 SGHRS, CDR2 YFSETQ. The CDR3 has 13 residues. V shed 5 bases, J shed 6 bases, and the junction held 6 bases outside the gene matches. The chain's CDR3 is CASSSDRADGYTF. Here the CDR3 DNA reads TGCGCCAGCAGTTCGGACAGGGCCGATGGCTACACCTTC.

The J gene is TRBJ2-5, the V gene TRBV11-2; the D gene is possibly TRBD2 (6 bases). V was clipped by 0 bases and J by 8 bases, with 19 bases between them. CDR1 is SGHAT, CDR2 FQNNGV, per germline. CDR3 length equals 16 residues. The CDR3: CASSLDVGLSEYTQYF. CDR3 bases: TGTGCCAGCAGCTTAGATGTGGGACTCTCCGAGTATACCCAGTACTTC.

This clone has a single count. The chain links TRBV10-3 to TRBJ1-1; TRBD1 agrees at 7 bases. V lost 2 bases to trimming and J lost 6 bases; unmatched junction nucleotides: 6. Germline-derived CDR1 and CDR2 are ENHRY and SYGVKD. The CDR3 contains 14 residues. The CDR3, as DNA: TGTGCCATCAGTGAGAACCCCGGACAGGCTGAAGCTTTCTTT. This codes for CAISENPGQAEAFF.

The CDR3 is CASKSGGPADTQYF. The CDR3 DNA reads TGTGCCAGCAAGTCGGGGGGGCCGGCAGATACGCAGTATTTT. The V and J genes are TRBV6-6 and TRBJ2-3; 8 bases fit TRBD2. CDR1 is MNHNY and CDR2 is SVGAGI in the germline V gene (reference sequence). The CDR3 has 14 amino acids. Trimming cost V 7 bases and J 4 bases; bases outside gene matches: 7.

In nucleotides, the CDR3 is TGCGCCAGCAGCCCCTATGAAACCTACGAGCAGTACTTC. Translation gives CASSPYETYEQYF. V usage is TRBV4-1 and J usage is TRBJ2-7; unclear D gene. The CDR3 covers 13 residues. V gave up 4 bases and J gave up 2 bases, with 9 bases separating them. Germline CDR1 MGHRA, CDR2 YSYEKL.

CDR3 nucleotide sequence: TGCGCCAGCAGCTTGGCCCGACTAGCGGGGGCCGTGGGTGAGCAGTACTTC. Translating it yields CASSLARLAGAVGEQYF. This chain connects TRBV5-1 to TRBJ2-7, with TRBD2 matching 12 bases. The V segment lost 0 bases and the J segment 7 bases; nucleotides outside the gene matches: 11. The CDR3 length is 17 residues. The germline gives CDR1 SGHRS, CDR2 YFSETQ.

The rearrangement uses TRBV19 and TRBJ1-2, with 9 bases fitting TRBD1. V lost 6 bases to trimming and J lost 7 bases; unmatched junction nucleotides: 9. CDR3 length equals 14 residues. CDR1 LNHDA and CDR2 SQIVND come from the germline V gene (reference sequence). The CDR3 DNA reads TGTGCCAGTAGACTACAGGGGGCTGATGGTGGCTACACCTTC. The encoded protein is CASRLQGADGGYTF. Full variable domain (rest looked up from reference TRBV19 and TRBJ1-2): DGGITQSPKYLFRKEGQNVTLSCEQNLNHDAMYWYRQDPGQGLRLIYYSQIVNDFQKGDIAEGYSVSREKKESFPLTVTSAQKNPTAFYLCASRLQGADGGYTFGSGTRLTVV.

This chain joins TRBV6-5 and TRBJ1-2; 7 bases agree with TRBD1. The V segment lost 6 bases and the J segment 4 bases; nucleotides outside the gene matches: 8. The CDR3 has 14 amino acids. Germline V gene lookup returns CDR1 MNHEY and CDR2 SVGAGI. The CDR3 DNA reads as TGTGCCAGCAGACCATGGACAGGAAGCTATGGCTACACCTTC. Protein sequence: CASRPWTGSYGYTF.

This chain uses TRBV3-1 (or the pseudogene TRBV3-2) with TRBJ1-6, with D uncertain. Germline CDR1 reads LGHDT; CDR2 reads YNNKEL (reference sequence). The ends were cut back, 1 base at V and 7 bases at J, with 14 bases in the middle. This CDR3 is 16 amino acids long. CDR3 sequence reads: CASSQGSGRYNSPLHF. The CDR3 nucleotides are TGTGCCAGCAGCCAAGGGTCAGGAAGGTACAATTCACCCCTCCACTTT.

The chain uses TRBV11-1 and TRBJ1-1; 7 positions agree with TRBD1. The trim removed 2 bases at V and 1 base at J, leaving 7 bases unmatched. Germline V gene lookup returns CDR1 SGHAT and CDR2 FQDESV (reference sequence). This CDR3 contains 16 residues. Written as DNA, the CDR3 is TGTGCCAGCAGCTTAAATGGCCCAGGGGGGAACACTGAAGCTTTCTTT. It is translated as CASSLNGPGGNTEAFF.

The chain carries TRBV5-4 and TRBJ2-5; 13 nucleotides line up with TRBD2. This CDR3 has 15 amino acids. Germline V gene lookup returns CDR1 SGHNT and CDR2 YYREEE (reference sequence). Trimming at V came to 4 bases and at J to 2 bases, leaving 2 bases not matched to a gene. CDR3 region: CASSGTSGTQETQYF. In nucleotides, the CDR3 is TGTGCCAGCAGCGGGACTAGCGGGACGCAAGAGACCCAGTACTTC.

This chain uses TRBV7-8 with TRBJ1-2; the D gene is possibly TRBD1 (6 bases). Germline V gives CDR1 SGHVS, CDR2 FQNEAQ. V lost 5 bases and J lost 8, with 12 bases in between. This CDR3 is built from 12 residues. The CDR3 reads CASSPPDRGYTF. The CDR3 coding sequence is TGTGCCAGCAGCCCGCCCGACAGGGGCTACACCTTC.

The V and J genes are TRBV14 and TRBJ2-7, with D possibly TRBD2 on 5 matching bases. The V end was cut by 3 bases, the J end by 5 bases, with 20 bases between. From germline, CDR1 is SGHDN and CDR2 FVKESK. The CDR3 is 16 residues long. DNA for the CDR3: TGTGCCAGCAGCCAGGATTCCAGCCACCTCGGGGACGAGCAGTACTTC. It specifies CASSQDSSHLGDEQYF.

The chain joins TRBV5-6 to TRBJ2-1; tentative D call: TRBD2 (5 bases). CDR1 and CDR2 (germline): SGHDT, YYEEEE. The CDR3 spans 14 residues. Trimming cost V 2 bases and J 0 bases, with 6 bases left between them. The CDR3 bases are TGTGCCAGCAGCTTCGGGATCTCCTACAATGAGCAGTTCTTC. It specifies CASSFGISYNEQFF.

A single count supports this clone. This chain joins TRBV30 and TRBJ1-5; D possibly corresponds to TRBD1 (5 bases). V shed 3 bases and J shed 2 bases, with 11 bases lying between them. Germline CDR1 is GTSNPN and CDR2 is SVGIG (reference sequence). CDR3 size: 14 residues. In nucleotides, the CDR3 is TGTGCCTGGAGGGGCCCAGGGCGCAATCAGCCCCAGCATTTT. Its protein is CAWRGPGRNQPQHF.

This chain connects TRBV5-6 to TRBJ1-1, with 9 bases identical to TRBD1. The CDR3 has 15 amino acids. Germline lookup yields CDR1 SGHDT and CDR2 YYEEEE. The junction had 10 bases not matched to a gene; V was cut back by 5 bases and J by 5 bases. CDR3 loop: CASRTAGTGKTEAFF. CDR3 DNA: TGTGCCAGCAGGACTGCCGGGACAGGGAAGACTGAAGCTTTCTTT.

The chain is built from TRBV5-4 and TRBJ2-3, with 10 positions matching TRBD2. The CDR3 totals 18 residues. With V trimmed by 1 base and J by 2 bases, 10 bases remained unmatched. The germline V gene encodes CDR1 SGHNT and CDR2 YYREEE (reference sequence). The CDR3 sequence is CASSLLRGTSVLTDTQYF. In DNA, the CDR3 is TGTGCCAGCAGCTTGCTCCGAGGGACTAGCGTTCTCACAGATACGCAGTATTTT.

The chain has TRBV19 and TRBJ2-1; 9 nucleotides match TRBD1. Trimming removed 4 bases from V and 3 bases from J; junction bases left unmatched: 10. CDR1 and CDR2 (germline): LNHDA, SQIVND (reference sequence). The CDR3 is 17 amino acids. The CDR3 DNA is TGTGCCAGTAGTACGAGGCCGCGGGACAGGGTCTACAATGAGCAGTTCTTC. Translated: CASSTRPRDRVYNEQFF. The entire variable domain, with the rest obtained from reference TRBV19 and TRBJ2-1, is as follows: DGGITQSPKYLFRKEGQNVTLSCEQNLNHDAMYWYRQDPGQGLRLIYYSQIVNDFQKGDIAEGYSVSREKKESFPLTVTSAQKNPTAFYLCASSTRPRDRVYNEQFFGPGTRLTVL.

The V and J genes are TRBV6-1 and TRBJ1-5; unclear D gene. The CDR3 is 15 residues long. Germline loops: CDR1 MNHNS, CDR2 SASEGT. Trimming left V 2 bases short and J 1 base short, with 9 bases between. CDR3 loop: CASSESPGSNQPQHF. DNA of the CDR3: TGTGCCAGCAGTGAAAGCCCGGGGAGCAATCAGCCCCAGCATTTT.

There are a few counts of this clone. This chain connects TRBV14 to TRBJ2-3; D is ambiguous. The germline V gene has CDR1 SGHDN and CDR2 FVKESK. The CDR3 covers 13 residues. The V gene lost 0 bases and the J gene lost 2 bases, with 3 bases spanning the gap. The CDR3 is CASSQDLTDTQYF. In nucleotides, the CDR3 is TGTGCCAGCAGCCAAGATCTCACAGATACGCAGTATTTT.

This clone was seen a handful of times. The rearrangement uses TRBV2 and TRBJ1-5; D is possibly TRBD1 (5 bases). Looked up from germline, CDR1 is SNHLY and CDR2 is FYNNEI. V was shortened by 7 bases and J by 0 bases, with 16 bases between the two germline ends. This CDR3 is built from 16 residues. CDR3 protein: CASNQDGGYSNQPQHF. For the CDR3, the DNA is TGTGCCAGCAACCAGGACGGGGGGTATAGCAATCAGCCCCAGCATTTT.

The rearrangement links TRBV2 to TRBJ2-5, with 8 bases identical to TRBD1. The CDR3 loop spans 14 amino acids. The germline CDR1 and CDR2 sequences are SNHLY and FYNNEI. The V segment lost 6 bases and the J segment 2 bases; nucleotides outside the gene matches: 5. CDR3 sequence reads: CASRKDRVQETQYF. Written as DNA, the CDR3 is TGTGCCAGCAGGAAGGACAGGGTACAAGAGACCCAGTACTTC.